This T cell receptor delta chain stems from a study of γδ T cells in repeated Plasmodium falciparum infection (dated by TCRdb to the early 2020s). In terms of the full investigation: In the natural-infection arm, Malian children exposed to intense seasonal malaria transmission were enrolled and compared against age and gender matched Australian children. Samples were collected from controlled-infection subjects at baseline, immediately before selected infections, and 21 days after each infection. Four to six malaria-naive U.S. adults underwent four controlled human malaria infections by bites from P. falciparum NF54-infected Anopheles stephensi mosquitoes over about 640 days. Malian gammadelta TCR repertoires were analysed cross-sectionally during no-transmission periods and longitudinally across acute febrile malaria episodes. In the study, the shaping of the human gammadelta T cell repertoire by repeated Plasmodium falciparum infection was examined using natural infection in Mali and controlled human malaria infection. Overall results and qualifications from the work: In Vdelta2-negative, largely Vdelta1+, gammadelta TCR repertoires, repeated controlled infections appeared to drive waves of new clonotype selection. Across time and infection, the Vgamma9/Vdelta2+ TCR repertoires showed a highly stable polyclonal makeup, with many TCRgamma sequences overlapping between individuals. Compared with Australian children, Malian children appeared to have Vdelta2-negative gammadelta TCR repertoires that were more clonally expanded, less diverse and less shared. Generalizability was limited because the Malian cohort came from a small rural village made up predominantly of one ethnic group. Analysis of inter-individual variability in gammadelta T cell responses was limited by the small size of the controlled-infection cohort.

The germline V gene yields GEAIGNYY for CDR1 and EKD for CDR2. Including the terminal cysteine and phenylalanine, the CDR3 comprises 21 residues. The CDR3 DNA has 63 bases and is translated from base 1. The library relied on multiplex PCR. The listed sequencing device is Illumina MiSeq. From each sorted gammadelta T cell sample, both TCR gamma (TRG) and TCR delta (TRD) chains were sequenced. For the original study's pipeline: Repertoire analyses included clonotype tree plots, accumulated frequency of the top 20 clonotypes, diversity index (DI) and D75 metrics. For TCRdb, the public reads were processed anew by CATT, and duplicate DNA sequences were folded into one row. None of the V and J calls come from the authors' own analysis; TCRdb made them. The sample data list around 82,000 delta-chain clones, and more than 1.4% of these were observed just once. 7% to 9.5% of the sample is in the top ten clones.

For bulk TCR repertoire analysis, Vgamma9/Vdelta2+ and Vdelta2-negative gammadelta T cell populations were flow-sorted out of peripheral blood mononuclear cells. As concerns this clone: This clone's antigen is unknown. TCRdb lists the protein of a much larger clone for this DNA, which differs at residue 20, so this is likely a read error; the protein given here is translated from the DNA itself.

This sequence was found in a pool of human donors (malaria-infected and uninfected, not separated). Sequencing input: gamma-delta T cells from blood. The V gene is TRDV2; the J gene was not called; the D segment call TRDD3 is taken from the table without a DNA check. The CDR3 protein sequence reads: CACDTVLGSPPSSWDTRQMIF. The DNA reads TGTGCCTGTGACACGGTACTGGGGTCACCTCCTAGCTCCTGGGACACCCGACAGATGATTTTC.